Given below is one T cell receptor (beta chain) in context. Its target is unknown. This record comes from a study of CD8+ T cells in alopecia areata. Whole-study results and caveats: Unlike in mice, where it was clearer, TCR sharing across patients was less clear, possibly HLA-related. In lesional scalp, particularly from alopecia totalis/universalis, clonality was higher than in normal scalp.

Trimming removed 4 bases at V and 2 bases at J, with 7 bases between. Germline CDR1 reads SGHRS; CDR2 reads YFSETQ. This CDR3 is 13 amino acids long. Extracted from the samples, RNA was reverse transcribed into cDNA to serve as the sequencing template. Using immunoSEQ multiplex PCR, the repertoire was profiled, and TCRdb retains in-frame clones only, with some absent. Counted here are 140,000 or so clones, more than 55% occurring once; the ten biggest clones make up 35% to 45%. Sequenced input: CD8+ T cells sorted from blood. The rearrangement uses TRBV5-1 and TRBJ2-1; tentative D call: TRBD2 (6 bases). The sequence came from a human donor in good health. CDR3 sequence: CASSGGTYNEQFF. CDR3 nucleotide sequence: TGCGCCAGCAGCGGGGGGACCTACAATGAGCAGTTCTTC.